Presented here are 8 T cell receptor beta chains from one specimen sequenced in a study of T cell responses to AZD1222 COVID-19 vaccine. Method: immunoSEQ multiplex PCR; TCRdb's copy keeps in-frame clones and lacks some. The data contain 90,000 to 150,000 clones, roughly 88% of them seen just once; the ten biggest clones take up 5% to 7%. The sequencing here drew on peripheral blood, taken on day 0 of AZD1222 vaccination. The receptors derive from an adult in good health.

The chain couples TRBV23-1 to TRBJ1-4, with D unclear. TRBV23-1 is labeled an ORF, and its function is uncertain. V gave up 7 bases and J gave up 5 bases, with 14 bases separating them. The CDR3 length is 14 residues. CDR3 region: CASIGRAANEKLFF. The CDR3 nucleotides read TGCGCCAGCATTGGGAGGGCAGCGAATGAAAAACTGTTTTTT.

V and J are TRBV15 and TRBJ1-5; D is uncertain. The CDR3 totals 14 residues. The V gene's germline CDR1 is LNHNV and CDR2 YYDKDF (reference sequence). Trimming took 1 base from V and 3 from J, leaving 7 bases between them. The chain's CDR3 is CATSRGTTNQPQHF. The CDR3 nucleotides read TGTGCCACCAGCAGAGGGACTACCAATCAGCCCCAGCATTTT.

The chain combines TRBV27 with TRBJ2-1; TRBD2 matches at 7 bases. CDR1 and CDR2 (germline): MNHEY, SMNVEV (reference sequence). The CDR3 length is 14 residues. V was clipped by 3 bases and J by 6 bases; unmatched bases: 5. For the CDR3, the DNA is TGTGCCAGCAGTTTCAGCGGGGCTGGCAATGAGCAGTTCTTC. Translating it yields CASSFSGAGNEQFF.

The chain recombines TRBV24-1 with TRBJ2-1; no firm D call. This CDR3 has 12 residues. CDR1 and CDR2 from the germline V gene are KGHDR and SFDVKD. Deletions cut 4 bases from V and 10 bases from J, with 10 bases between. The CDR3 region is CATSDPAREQFF. The CDR3 bases are TGTGCCACCAGTGACCCCGCTAGGGAGCAGTTCTTC.

The chain has TRBV30 and TRBJ1-6; a weak D match, TRBD1 (6 bases). The CDR3 has 15 amino acids. Germline V gives CDR1 GTSNPN, CDR2 SVGIG (reference sequence). The CDR3 sequence is CASGRGGPYNSPLHF. CDR3 nucleotide sequence: TGTGCGTCTGGAAGGGGGGGCCCCTATAATTCACCCCTCCACTTT.

This chain uses TRBV11-3 with TRBJ1-4; D ambiguous. Germline V gene sequence: CDR1 SGHNT, CDR2 YENEEA. V gave up 5 bases and J gave up 7 bases, with 23 bases separating them. The length of the CDR3 is 17 residues. The CDR3 protein is CASSPHPRGRRTEKLFF. CDR3 DNA: TGTGCCAGCAGCCCACATCCACGTGGTCGACGAACTGAAAAACTGTTTTTT. The whole variable domain, filled in from reference TRBV11-3 and TRBJ1-4, reads EAGVVQSPRYKIIEKKQPVAFWCNPISGHNTLYWYLQNLGQGPELLIRYENEEAVDDSQLPKDRFSAERLKGVDSTLKIQPAELGDSAVYLCASSPHPRGRRTEKLFFGSGTQLSVL.

The rearrangement uses TRBV6-5 and TRBJ1-5, with 9 positions matching TRBD1. Germline V CDR1 and CDR2: MNHEY, SVGAGI. Trimming took 9 bases from V and 4 from J; bases not matched to a gene: 4. The CDR3 is made up of 13 amino acids. The DNA of the CDR3 is TGTGCCAGTGCCGGGACAGGGAATCAGCCCCAGCATTTT. Translating it yields CASAGTGNQPQHF.

The V gene is TRBV30, the J gene TRBJ1-1; TRBD1 might be the D (5 bases). The CDR3 totals 13 residues. Per the germline V gene, CDR1 is GTSNPN and CDR2 is SVGIG (reference sequence). V lost 8 bases to trimming and J lost 3 bases, with 16 bases between them. CDR3 region: CARGASRYTEAFF. CDR3 sequence (DNA): TGTGCCCGTGGGGCCAGCCGGTACACTGAAGCTTTCTTT.